The present T cell receptor beta chain was sequenced within a study of regulatory T cells in long-lasting Graves disease. Libraries of TCR beta came from iRepertoire HTBI primers plus Arm-PCR of CDR3 regions. Each CDR3 protein gets one entry after TCRdb re-called the multiplex PCR reads with MiXCR. The sample contains more than 450,000 distinct CDR3 sequences, 15% to 20% of which appear only once. Time point here: newly diagnosed GD, antithyroid drugs for less than 3 months. With RNA extracted from PBMCs as input, the TCR library was made. Germline V gene data show CDR1 as SGDLS and CDR2 as YYNGEE. Trimming removed 0 bases at V and 4 bases at J, with 11 bases between. This CDR3 is 16 amino acids long. The same data also went into a second study, on T cells in Graves' hyperthyroidism and ophthalmopathy. That report notes: Most clonotypes expanded in thyroid above 0.001 were likewise present in blood. Ophthalmopathy cases were set apart from stable hyperthyroidism by a 13 V-J model.

The specimen was peripheral blood mononuclear cells (PBMCs), collected at new diagnosis, from a patient treated with antithyroid drugs. The rearrangement links TRBV9 to TRBJ2-6; unclear D gene. The sequence was obtained from a man between 35 and 55 years old with Graves disease. As DNA, the CDR3 is TGTGCCAGCAGCGTAGCTAACTGGGCCGGGGCCAACGTCCTGACTTTC. Translation: CASSVANWAGANVLTF.